The 32 T cell receptor beta chains listed next were all sequenced from one sample in a study of cytomegalovirus exposure and HLA in healthy donors. The table came from immunoSEQ multiplex PCR; TCRdb's copy has only in-frame clones and leaves some out. Of around 150,000 clones detected, roughly nine tenths appear once; the ten largest clones hold under 13%. Sequencing used PBMCs. The origin of the receptors is a young woman in good health and CMV-seropositive.

This sequence joins TRBV13 and TRBJ2-7, with D possibly matching TRBD1 (6 bases). The CDR3 totals 14 residues. The ends were cut back, 1 base at V and 3 bases at J, with 10 bases in the middle. Germline CDR1 reads PRHDT; CDR2 reads FYEKMQ (reference sequence). CDR3 sequence: CASSLDPDSYEQYF. DNA of the CDR3: TGTGCCAGCAGCTTAGATCCGGACAGCTACGAGCAGTACTTC.

The chain combines TRBV5-4 with TRBJ1-2; 8 nucleotides line up with TRBD1. The V gene's germline CDR1 is SGHNT and CDR2 YYREEE (reference sequence). V lost 7 bases and J lost 4; bases outside the gene matches: 9. This CDR3 contains 14 residues. The DNA for the CDR3 is TGTGCCAGCGGGCAGGGGGCGTCGGGCTATGGCTACACCTTC. Its protein is CASGQGASGYGYTF. Complete variable domain (other parts from reference TRBV5-4 and TRBJ1-2): ETGVTQSPTHLIKTRGQQVTLRCSSQSGHNTVSWYQQALGQGPQFIFQYYREEENGRGNFPPRFSGLQFPNYSSELNVNALELDDSALYLCASGQGASGYGYTFGSGTRLTVV.

The rearrangement joins TRBV30 to TRBJ2-5, with 9 bases identical to TRBD1. The closer fit of TRBJ2-7 to the DNA end suggests the J call may be wrong. Germline-derived CDR1 and CDR2 are GTSNPN and SVGIG (reference sequence). CDR3 length: 15 residues. The CDR3, as DNA: TGTGCCTGGAGCGCCCAGGACAGGGGTTTCTACGAGCAGTACTTC. It translates to CAWSAQDRGFYEQYF.

The rearrangement joins TRBV4-3 to TRBJ2-5; D is unresolved. Germline V gene sequence: CDR1 LGHNA, CDR2 YSLEER. There are 15 residues in the CDR3. Trimming pared 0 bases from V and 9 bases from J, leaving 17 bases between. In DNA, the CDR3 is TGCGCCAGCAGCCAAGAGAGCGCAGTTCTTGAGGCCCAGTACTTC. Translating it yields CASSQESAVLEAQYF.

This clone was picked up one time. The genes are TRBV6-5 and TRBJ1-1; TRBD1 aligns across 9 bases. V lost 4 bases, J lost 4 bases, and 4 bases stayed unmatched. This CDR3 comprises 14 residues. Germline-derived CDR1 and CDR2 are MNHEY and SVGAGI. The CDR3 DNA reads TGTGCCAGCAGTTTACAGGGGGCGGGCACTGAAGCTTTCTTT. It is translated as CASSLQGAGTEAFF.

This chain uses TRBV7-2 with TRBJ2-1, with 14 bases fitting TRBD2. V shed 5 bases and J 4 bases; nucleotides not matched to a gene: 1. Per germline, CDR1 SGHTA and CDR2 FQGNSA. This CDR3 has 15 residues. The CDR3 is CASSRLAGGYNEQFF. The CDR3 DNA follows: TGTGCCAGCAGCAGACTAGCGGGAGGGTACAATGAGCAGTTCTTC.

The chain carries TRBV18 and TRBJ2-5; TRBD1 aligns across 10 bases. The V segment lost 6 bases and the J segment 7 bases; nucleotides outside the gene matches: 8. Germline assignment: CDR1 KGHSH and CDR2 LQKENI. This CDR3 comprises 14 residues. The CDR3 coding sequence is TGTGCCAGCTCCACCCAGGGACAGGGGAGGACCCAGTACTTC. Protein sequence: CASSTQGQGRTQYF.

The rearrangement joins TRBV7-9 to TRBJ2-2; 9 bases line up with TRBD2. Germline lookup yields CDR1 SEHNR and CDR2 FQNEAQ (reference sequence). This CDR3 contains 16 residues. V was pared by 5 bases and J by 2 bases, with 6 bases of the junction left unmatched. CDR3 sequence reads: CASSLRLAVNTGELFF. CDR3 DNA sequence: TGTGCCAGCAGCCTAAGACTAGCGGTTAACACCGGGGAGCTGTTTTTT.

This clone was picked up one time. The DNA for the CDR3 is TGTGCCAGCAGCCAAGATCAAAGCGGGAGGCCCTCGGAGAATGAGCAGTACTTC. Translation: CASSQDQSGRPSENEQYF. The chain is built from TRBV4-2 and TRBJ2-7, with 9 positions matching TRBD2. V shed 0 bases, J shed 7 bases, and the junction held 16 bases outside the gene matches. The CDR3 extends over 18 amino acids. Germline values: CDR1 LGHNA, CDR2 YNFKEQ.

The chain has TRBV28 and TRBJ1-1, with D unclear. There are 11 residues in the CDR3. The germline gives CDR1 MDHEN, CDR2 SYDVKM. V lost 7 bases and J 14 bases, leaving 17 bases between the germline ends. The CDR3 nucleotides read TGTGCCAGCACCCTACTGGACGAGGGATTCTTT. Amino acid sequence: CASTLLDEGFF.

The chain employs TRBV5-1 and TRBJ2-3; 8 bases align to TRBD1. J gave up 5 bases and V 2 bases, and 1 base lay outside the gene matches. CDR3 size: 13 residues. The V gene's germline CDR1 is SGHRS and CDR2 YFSETQ. The CDR3 DNA reads as TGCGCCAGCAGCTTACAGGGGGAAGATACGCAGTATTTT. This codes for CASSLQGEDTQYF.

The J gene is TRBJ1-1, the V gene TRBV7-9; 7 bases are a match to TRBD1. CDR3 length: 12 amino acids. The V and J ends lost 5 bases and 7 bases, in that order; junction bases with no gene match: 4. Looked up from germline, CDR1 is SEHNR and CDR2 is FQNEAQ (reference sequence). CDR3 in amino acids: CASSTGQVEAFF. CDR3 DNA: TGTGCCAGCAGCACAGGACAGGTTGAAGCTTTCTTT.

The gene calls are TRBV23-1 and TRBJ2-7; 10 positions agree with TRBD2. TRBV23-1 is annotated as an ORF whose role is uncertain. Trimming at V came to 5 bases and at J to 5 bases, leaving 9 bases not matched to a gene. The CDR3 totals 15 residues. The CDR3 DNA reads TGCGCCAGCAGTAACGGGGCTAGCGGGAGAAACGAGCAGTACTTC. Translated, it gives CASSNGASGRNEQYF.

This chain joins TRBV19 and TRBJ1-2, with D tentatively TRBD1 (5 bases). The CDR3 sequence is 16 residues long. Deletions cut 5 bases from V and 1 base from J, with 17 bases between. Germline CDR1 reads LNHDA; CDR2 reads SQIVND (reference sequence). The CDR3 DNA reads as TGTGCCAGTAGTGCCCGGACACCTCAATTTAACTATGGCTACACCTTC. This encodes CASSARTPQFNYGYTF.

The genes are TRBV27 and TRBJ1-2; D is unresolved. V shed 0 bases and J shed 7 bases, with 12 bases lying between them. Per germline, CDR1 MNHEY and CDR2 SMNVEV (reference sequence). This CDR3 spans 14 amino acids. The CDR3 bases are TGTGCCAGCAGTTTATCGTCGGCGGGGTCTGGCTACACCTTC. It translates to CASSLSSAGSGYTF.

The chain combines TRBV11-2 with TRBJ2-7; D might be TRBD1 (5 bases). The germline V gene has CDR1 SGHAT and CDR2 FQNNGV. CDR3 length equals 14 residues. V gave up 8 bases and J gave up 1 base, with 15 bases separating them. The CDR3 is CASSDTEYSYEQYF. The DNA for the CDR3 is TGTGCCAGCTCGGACACGGAGTATTCCTACGAGCAGTACTTC.

This chain uses TRBV19 with TRBJ1-1, with 7 bases aligning to TRBD1. Germline CDR1 and CDR2: LNHDA and SQIVND (reference sequence). V was clipped by 4 bases and J by 5 bases; unmatched bases: 7. There are 14 residues in the CDR3. CDR3: CASSRSPRGTEAFF. In DNA form, the CDR3 reads TGTGCCAGTAGTAGGTCTCCCAGGGGGACTGAAGCTTTCTTT.

The chain couples TRBV7-3 to TRBJ2-2; maybe TRBD1 (5 bases). CDR1 is SGHTA and CDR2 is FQGTGA in the germline V gene. V lost 2 bases and J lost 4, with 8 bases in between. The CDR3 length is 14 residues. The CDR3 DNA reads as TGTGCCAGCAGCTTAGCCAGGGCCACCGGGGAGCTGTTTTTT. Its protein is CASSLARATGELFF.

The chain couples TRBV25-1 to TRBJ1-1, with 9 bases matching TRBD1. V shed 1 base, J shed 6 bases, and the junction held 3 bases outside the gene matches. This CDR3 comprises 14 residues. CDR1 is MGHDK and CDR2 is SYGVNS in the germline V gene. In DNA form, the CDR3 reads TGTGCCAGCAGTGAATGGGGACAGGGATCTGAAGCTTTCTTT. It translates to CASSEWGQGSEAFF. The variable domain in full, completed from reference TRBV25-1 and TRBJ1-1, reads EADIYQTPRYLVIGTGKKITLECSQTMGHDKMYWYQQDPGMELHLIHYSYGVNSTEKGDLSSESTVSRIRTEHFPLTLESARPSHTSQYLCASSEWGQGSEAFFGQGTRLTVV.

The V call is TRBV18, the J call TRBJ2-5, with D possibly being TRBD1 (6 bases). V was trimmed by 2 bases and J by 5 bases, leaving 12 bases between them. Germline V gene data show CDR1 as KGHSH and CDR2 as LQKENI. This CDR3 spans 14 amino acids. The CDR3 loop reads CASSPSNQGETQYF. The DNA of the CDR3 is TGTGCCAGCTCACCAAGCAACCAGGGGGAGACCCAGTACTTC.

The genes are TRBV5-1 and TRBJ2-1, with TRBD2 matching 16 bases. This CDR3 is built from 16 residues. Germline V lookup: CDR1 SGHRS, CDR2 YFSETQ. After removal of 4 bases from V and 9 bases from J, the junction contained 7 bases not matched to a gene. The CDR3 sequence is CASSKQGLAGGAEQFF. The CDR3 bases are TGCGCCAGCAGCAAACAGGGACTAGCGGGAGGGGCTGAGCAGTTCTTC.

The chain uses TRBV7-9 and TRBJ2-7; 7 bases match TRBD1. The CDR3 runs 12 residues. The V and J ends lost 5 bases and 6 bases, in that order; junction bases with no gene match: 4. Germline V gives CDR1 SEHNR, CDR2 FQNEAQ (reference sequence). The CDR3 here is CASSTYRGEQYF. As DNA, the CDR3 is TGTGCCAGCAGCACGTACAGGGGCGAGCAGTACTTC.

V gene TRBV30 combines with J gene TRBJ2-1; tentatively, D is TRBD1 (6 bases). V lost 5 bases to trimming and J lost 4 bases, with 12 bases between them. The germline gives CDR1 GTSNPN, CDR2 SVGIG (reference sequence). There are 13 residues in the CDR3. The CDR3 is CAWAGGAYNEQFF. CDR3 sequence (DNA): TGTGCCTGGGCTGGGGGCGCTTACAATGAGCAGTTCTTC.

The V gene is TRBV28, the J gene TRBJ2-5; D might be TRBD2 (5 bases). Deletions cut 2 bases from V and 3 bases from J, with 10 bases between. Looked up from germline, CDR1 is MDHEN and CDR2 is SYDVKM. This CDR3 spans 14 amino acids. CDR3 sequence (DNA): TGTGCCAGCAGTTTAAGGTCCGGGGAAGAGACCCAGTACTTC. It yields the protein CASSLRSGEETQYF. Combining the CDR3 with reference TRBV28 and TRBJ2-5 gives the whole variable domain DVKVTQSSRYLVKRTGEKVFLECVQDMDHENMFWYRQDPGLGLRLIYFSYDVKMKEKGDIPEGYSVSREKKERFSLILESASTNQTSMYLCASSLRSGEETQYFGPGTRLLVL.

The V and J genes are TRBV4-1 and TRBJ2-1; possibly TRBD1 for D (5 bases). This CDR3 region has 17 residues. The V end lost 1 base, the J end lost 8 bases, and 21 bases lay between the germline ends. The V gene's germline CDR1 is MGHRA and CDR2 YSYEKL. CDR3 sequence (DNA): TGCGCCAGCAGCCAAGGGGGCCAGGTTTCCAAGTCCCATGAGCAGTTCTTC. Translating it yields CASSQGGQVSKSHEQFF.

This clone was seen only once. The J gene is TRBJ1-5, the V gene TRBV19; 7 nucleotides agree with TRBD1. V trimming: 3 bases; J trimming: 6 bases; junction bases outside the gene matches: 8. This CDR3 comprises 15 residues. The V gene's germline CDR1 is LNHDA and CDR2 SQIVND (reference sequence). Here the CDR3 reads CASSIGGGEGQPQHF. DNA for the CDR3: TGTGCCAGTAGTATTGGAGGGGGCGAGGGTCAGCCCCAGCATTTT.

V usage is TRBV10-1 and J usage is TRBJ2-7; 10 nucleotides align to TRBD1. V was clipped by 2 bases and J by 5 bases; unmatched bases: 6. The CDR3 is 15 residues long. Germline CDR1 is WNHNN and CDR2 is SYGVQD (reference sequence). The CDR3 sequence: CASSETGTGVHEQYF. CDR3 coding DNA: TGCGCCAGCAGTGAGACCGGGACAGGGGTCCACGAGCAGTACTTC.

The V gene is TRBV30, the J gene TRBJ2-3, with 9 nucleotides matching TRBD2. The V and J ends lost 6 bases and 2 bases, in that order; junction bases with no gene match: 12. The germline V gene has CDR1 GTSNPN and CDR2 SVGIG (reference sequence). There are 16 residues in the CDR3. The chain's CDR3 is CACSLLAGSSTDTQYF. CDR3 bases: TGTGCCTGTTCTCTTCTAGCGGGAAGCTCCACAGATACGCAGTATTTT. The complete variable domain, with remaining parts taken from reference TRBV30 and TRBJ2-3, reads SQTIHQWPATLVQPVGSPLSLECTVEGTSNPNLYWYRQAAGRGLQLLFYSVGIGQISSEVPQNLSASRPQDRQFILSSKKLLLSDSGFYLCACSLLAGSSTDTQYFGPGTRLTVL.

This chain links TRBV30 with TRBJ2-3; TRBD2 matches at 9 bases. Trimming took 3 bases from V and 8 from J; bases not matched to a gene: 12. The CDR3 spans 15 residues. The germline V gene has CDR1 GTSNPN and CDR2 SVGIG (reference sequence). The CDR3 nucleotides are TGTGCCTGGAGACCGGGACTAGCTGTCTTTAGTACGCAGTATTTT. It is translated as CAWRPGLAVFSTQYF. Combining the CDR3 with reference TRBV30 and TRBJ2-3 gives the whole variable domain SQTIHQWPATLVQPVGSPLSLECTVEGTSNPNLYWYRQAAGRGLQLLFYSVGIGQISSEVPQNLSASRPQDRQFILSSKKLLLSDSGFYLCAWRPGLAVFSTQYFGPGTRLTVL.

The chain recombines TRBV14 with TRBJ2-1; TRBD2 matches at 7 bases. The CDR3 has 16 amino acids. Germline CDR1 SGHDN, CDR2 FVKESK. The V and J ends lost 0 bases and 4 bases, in that order; junction bases with no gene match: 6. This CDR3 reads CASSQEASGDYNEQFF. CDR3 bases: TGTGCCAGCAGCCAAGAGGCTAGCGGCGATTACAATGAGCAGTTCTTC.

V is TRBV5-7 and J is TRBJ2-7; 8 bases line up with TRBD1. TRBV5-7 is an ORF for which the function is uncertain. The CDR3 consists of 15 residues. V trimming: 4 bases; J trimming: 0 bases; junction bases outside the gene matches: 6. The CDR3 here is CASSTQGEPSYEQYF. CDR3 bases: TGTGCCAGCAGCACACAGGGGGAACCCTCCTACGAGCAGTACTTC.

The table lists this clone with a count of one. The genes are TRBV2 and TRBJ1-1; the match to TRBD1 covers 8 bases. The CDR3 sequence is 13 residues long. Germline V gives CDR1 SNHLY, CDR2 FYNNEI. With 7 bases clipped from V and 5 bases from J, the junction kept 6 bases outside the gene matches. CDR3 amino acids: CASNQGARTEAFF. Written as DNA, the CDR3 is TGTGCCAGCAACCAGGGGGCGAGGACTGAAGCTTTCTTT.